The sequence of this TCR beta chain was determined in a study of blood T cells in healthy people across ages. Alongside a J-beta primer mix, a sample-barcoded 5' primer served in a second PCR lasting roughly 7 to 12 cycles. TCRdb analysed the 5' RACE reads with MiXCR anew, one entry per CDR3 protein. The repertoire holds 760,000 or so distinct CDR3 sequences, with around 25% as singletons. Study-level points and caveats: Naive T cell percentage showed a strong correlation with the diversity of TCR beta.

This clonotype came up once. Its antigen remains unknown. The junction departs from germline at one end; a sequencing error may be responsible. Germline V lookup: CDR1 SGHAT, CDR2 FQDESV (reference sequence). This CDR3 has 13 amino acids. The study drew donors from healthy Caucasian individuals in Russia aged about 6 to 95. This same sample was also part of a study on T cells of mothers and their children. That work contributes: Overlap ran slightly, non-significantly higher for related than unrelated mother-child pairs.

The clonotype was recovered from a boy younger than 18 in good health. What was sequenced was blood. The V gene is TRBV11-1, the J gene TRBJ2-4; D not certain. The CDR3 protein is CASSLVGENIQHF. CDR3 sequence (DNA): TGTGCCAGCAGCTTGGTAGGAGAAAACATTCAGCACTTC.